Shown below are 14 T cell receptor beta chains from a single sample sequenced in a study of cytomegalovirus exposure and HLA in healthy donors. PCR primers comprised 60 Vbeta and 13 Jbeta primers. The data were produced by immunoSEQ multiplex PCR, yet TCRdb's version contains in-frame clones alone and is incomplete. The sample lists approximately 180,000 clones, 81% occurring once. Sequencing input: PBMCs. Receptors originate from a woman aged 25 to 45 in good health and CMV-seronegative.

The V gene is TRBV18, the J gene TRBJ1-2; a weak D match, TRBD1 (5 bases). Trimming stripped 5 bases from V and 4 bases from J, with 14 bases between. CDR1 KGHSH and CDR2 LQKENI come from the germline V gene. The CDR3 has 14 residues. CDR3 nucleotides: TGTGCCAGCTCATCCCTACAGGAGTCCTATGGCTACACCTTC. Translated: CASSSLQESYGYTF.

This clone has just a few counts. The chain has TRBV19 and TRBJ2-7; D call uncertain. CDR3 size: 13 residues. CDR1 and CDR2 from the germline V gene are LNHDA and SQIVND (reference sequence). V dropped 1 base and J dropped 9 bases, with 13 bases sitting between them. The DNA for the CDR3 is TGTGCCAGTAGTATAGTCGCAGAGGCTTCGCAGTACTTC. It translates to CASSIVAEASQYF.

This clone was detected only a few times. This sequence joins TRBV11-2 and TRBJ1-4, with TRBD1 matching 9 bases. The CDR3 runs to 15 residues. The J segment lost 9 bases and the V segment lost 0 bases, leaving 5 bases of the junction unmatched. Germline assignment: CDR1 SGHAT and CDR2 FQNNGV. CDR3 sequence reads: CASSLEGQGLKKLFF. As DNA, the CDR3 is TGTGCCAGCAGCTTAGAAGGACAGGGGTTGAAAAAACTGTTTTTT.

This chain links TRBV11-2 with TRBJ1-3; a weak D match, TRBD1 (6 bases). V gave up 5 bases and J gave up 3 bases, with 14 bases separating them. From germline, CDR1 is SGHAT and CDR2 FQNNGV. The length of the CDR3 is 15 residues. CDR3 region: CASSPMGGGGNTIYF. DNA of the CDR3: TGTGCCAGCAGCCCCATGGGAGGGGGTGGAAACACCATATATTTT.

This clone has more than one count but fewer than ten. This is likely a read error, given that the CDR3 carries no conserved phenylalanine or tryptophan at its end. The limits of the CDR3 on the DNA are not certain, so only TCRdb's listed CDR3 is given. V is TRBV11-2 and J is TRBJ1-2; the D segment call TRBD1 is taken from the table without a DNA check. The length of the CDR3 is 12 amino acids, counting both ends. Germline V CDR1 and CDR2: SGHAT, FQNNGV. Here the CDR3 reads CASSLEQGPQQI.

The chain uses TRBV6-1 and TRBJ1-4; tentatively, D is TRBD1 (5 bases). The CDR3 extends over 14 amino acids. V was clipped by 3 bases and J by 8 bases, with 13 bases between them. Germline V gene data show CDR1 as MNHNS and CDR2 as SASEGT. The CDR3 spells CASSDWGGREKLFF. DNA of the CDR3: TGTGCCAGCAGTGATTGGGGGGGTCGGGAAAAACTGTTTTTT.

The rearrangement joins TRBV7-2 to TRBJ2-1; D possibly corresponds to TRBD2 (6 bases). The V gene's germline CDR1 is SGHTA and CDR2 FQGNSA. V lost 3 bases to trimming and J lost 7 bases, with 16 bases between them. The CDR3 length is 15 residues. CDR3 in DNA: TGTGCCAGCAGCTTTACCGGGACTTACCAAAATGAGCAGTTCTTC. Its translation is CASSFTGTYQNEQFF.

This chain connects TRBV6-6 to TRBJ2-1; 7 nucleotides match TRBD1. Trimming took 5 bases from V and 0 from J; bases not matched to a gene: 7. The CDR3 sequence is 16 residues long. Germline V lookup: CDR1 MNHNY, CDR2 SVGAGI (reference sequence). The CDR3 DNA is TGTGCCAGCAGTAGCGGACAGGTGCTCTCCTACAATGAGCAGTTCTTC. This sequence encodes CASSSGQVLSYNEQFF.

J is TRBJ2-7 and V is TRBV6-1; 8 bases map to TRBD1. V shed 2 bases, J shed 2 bases, and the junction held 5 bases outside the gene matches. This CDR3 is built from 15 residues. Germline V gene data show CDR1 as MNHNS and CDR2 as SASEGT. The CDR3 region is CASSESRTGPYEQYF. DNA for the CDR3: TGTGCCAGCAGTGAATCCAGGACAGGGCCCTACGAGCAGTACTTC.

The rearrangement uses TRBV7-2 and TRBJ1-5; D might be TRBD1 (5 bases). The CDR3 has 15 residues. The V gene lost 6 bases and the J gene lost 2 bases, with 14 bases spanning the gap. CDR1 SGHTA and CDR2 FQGNSA come from the germline V gene. CDR3: CASRSRDSRNQPQHF. The CDR3 DNA follows: TGTGCCAGCAGGTCCCGAGACAGTCGCAATCAGCCCCAGCATTTT.

The V gene is TRBV11-2, the J gene TRBJ2-7; 7 nucleotides match TRBD2. V was pared by 4 bases and J by 6 bases, with 0 bases of the junction left unmatched. The CDR3 loop spans 11 amino acids. Germline CDR1 is SGHAT and CDR2 is FQNNGV. The CDR3 protein is CASSWGGEQYF. CDR3 sequence (DNA): TGTGCCAGCAGCTGGGGGGGCGAGCAGTACTTC.

The V gene is TRBV5-4, the J gene TRBJ2-7; D perhaps matches TRBD1 (6 bases). Germline values: CDR1 SGHNT, CDR2 YYREEE (reference sequence). This CDR3 has 15 residues. Trimming left V 0 bases short and J 2 bases short, with 12 bases between. The CDR3 DNA sequence: TGTGCCAGCAGCTTGGGCCGGGACAACCCCTACGAGCAGTACTTC. Amino acids: CASSLGRDNPYEQYF.

CDR3: CASSSVVAGGINEQYF. CDR3 nucleotides: TGTGCCAGCAGCTCTGTGGTAGCGGGGGGTATCAACGAGCAGTACTTC. V is TRBV7-2 and J is TRBJ2-7, with TRBD2 identical over 10 bases. Trimming at V came to 4 bases and at J to 5 bases, leaving 11 bases not matched to a gene. CDR1 and CDR2 from the germline V gene are SGHTA and FQGNSA. The CDR3 loop spans 16 amino acids.

The chain has TRBV7-2 and TRBJ1-5; no firm D call. V was clipped by 5 bases and J by 0 bases, with 8 bases between them. Germline V gene data show CDR1 as SGHTA and CDR2 as FQGNSA. This CDR3 region has 14 residues. CDR3 residues: CASSTTYSNQPQHF. DNA of the CDR3: TGTGCCAGCAGCACTACGTATAGCAATCAGCCCCAGCATTTT.